These 26 T cell receptor beta chains originate from one sample sequenced in a study of T cells in Graves' hyperthyroidism and ophthalmopathy. TCR beta CDR3 regions were amplified from RNA. First-round RT-PCR with HTBI primers amplified the TCR CDR3 region. TCRdb analysed the multiplex PCR reads with MiXCR anew, one entry per CDR3 protein. The sample contains almost 600,000 distinct CDR3 sequences, around 14% of which appear only once. Source material: blood. The receptors here all came from a woman aged 25 to 39 with Graves' hyperthyroidism that later progressed to Graves' ophthalmopathy.

This rearrangement joins TRBV25-1 to TRBJ2-2; 10 nucleotides agree with TRBD2. V gave up 4 bases and J gave up 5 bases; unmatched junction bases: 4. The germline gives CDR1 MGHDK, CDR2 SYGVNS. The CDR3 spans 15 residues. DNA for the CDR3: TGTGCCAGCAGTGCCCTAGCGGGAGTTACCGGGGAGCTGTTTTTT. Protein: CASSALAGVTGELFF.

A few counts support this clonotype. The gene calls are TRBV28 and TRBJ2-5; D is undetermined. From germline, CDR1 is MDHEN and CDR2 SYDVKM. V dropped 10 bases and J dropped 4 bases, with 7 bases sitting between them. CDR3 length: 10 residues. As DNA, the CDR3 is TGTGCCACTTTTCGAGAGACCCAGTACTTC. It codes for CATFRETQYF.

This clonotype was observed a few times. The chain uses TRBV19 and TRBJ1-5; TRBD1 matches at 7 bases. J lost 4 bases, V lost 6 bases, and 9 bases had no gene match. CDR1 and CDR2 (germline): LNHDA, SQIVND (reference sequence). The CDR3 length is 15 residues. CDR3 in DNA: TGTGCCAGTAGGATACAGGGGTTGGGGAATCAGCCCCAGCATTTT. Translation gives CASRIQGLGNQPQHF.

This clonotype has a count of ten or more. The V and J genes are TRBV11-3 and TRBJ2-4, with D tentatively TRBD1 (6 bases). The CDR3 length is 15 residues. The germline V and J ends were trimmed by 5 bases and 0 bases, with 11 bases remaining between them. Germline V gives CDR1 SGHNT, CDR2 YENEEA. In DNA form, the CDR3 reads TGTGCCAGCAGCACCAGGACAGAAGCCAAAAACATTCAGTACTTC. Amino acids: CASSTRTEAKNIQYF. Together with reference TRBV11-3 and TRBJ2-4, the CDR3 gives the full variable domain: EAGVVQSPRYKIIEKKQPVAFWCNPISGHNTLYWYLQNLGQGPELLIRYENEEAVDDSQLPKDRFSAERLKGVDSTLKIQPAELGDSAVYLCASSTRTEAKNIQYFGAGTRLSVL.

This clonotype was found many times. This chain uses TRBV14 with TRBJ2-5; 9 bases fit TRBD1. The CDR3 extends over 18 amino acids. Germline trimming cut 5 bases from V and 1 base from J; bases unmatched to any gene: 14. Germline CDR1 SGHDN, CDR2 FVKESK. This CDR3 reads CASSLGTGRGVRQETQYF. The DNA for the CDR3 is TGTGCCAGCAGCTTAGGGACAGGGAGAGGCGTCCGCCAAGAGACCCAGTACTTC.

This clonotype was recorded at least ten times. J is TRBJ2-1 and V is TRBV5-6; 7 bases are a match to TRBD1. Trimming took 4 bases from V and 2 from J; bases not matched to a gene: 12. Germline V gives CDR1 SGHDT, CDR2 YYEEEE. This CDR3 has 17 amino acids. The CDR3 DNA is TGTGCCAGCAGCAGTCCCCGCGACAGGGTCACCTACAATGAGCAGTTCTTC. Its translation: CASSSPRDRVTYNEQFF.

In this sample, this clonotype turned up many times. The gene calls are TRBV28 and TRBJ1-1, with D unresolved. V lost 7 bases and J 0 bases, leaving 15 bases between the germline ends. The length of the CDR3 is 15 residues. The germline V gene has CDR1 MDHEN and CDR2 SYDVKM. The CDR3 protein is CASTSRGQVNTEAFF. The CDR3 DNA is TGTGCCAGCACCTCCCGAGGGCAGGTGAACACTGAAGCTTTCTTT.

This clonotype appeared many times. The chain uses TRBV6-2 or TRBV6-3 and TRBJ1-1, with a tentative D call TRBD1 (6 bases). Germline lookup yields CDR1 MNHEY and CDR2 SVGEGT. Between the trimmed V and J ends, which lost 6 bases and 6 bases, there was a span of 17 bases. The CDR3 is made up of 14 amino acids. Here the CDR3 reads CASSLKQGVAEAFF. CDR3 DNA sequence: TGTGCCAGCAGCCTAAAACAGGGAGTCGCTGAAGCTTTCTTT.

This clonotype was seen at least ten times. The chain recombines TRBV7-2 with TRBJ1-2, with D perhaps TRBD1 (5 bases). V was pared by 1 base and J by 11 bases, with 17 bases between. Germline assignment: CDR1 SGHTA and CDR2 FQGNSA. This CDR3 spans 14 amino acids. This CDR3 is CASSLGSGVVLYTF. The DNA for the CDR3 is TGTGCCAGCAGCTTAGGGTCGGGGGTTGTACTGTACACCTTC.

This clonotype was counted a few times. The chain couples TRBV5-4 to TRBJ2-1, with D possibly being TRBD1 (5 bases). This CDR3 contains 14 residues. V gave up 3 bases and J gave up 5 bases, with 12 bases separating them. Germline V gene data show CDR1 as SGHNT and CDR2 as YYREEE (reference sequence). This chain's CDR3 is CASSSPGAHNEQFF. CDR3 DNA: TGTGCCAGCAGCTCCCCTGGGGCCCACAATGAGCAGTTCTTC.

The rearrangement uses TRBV24-1 and TRBJ1-3; D remains unclear. The CDR3 contains 13 residues. With 1 base removed from V and 4 bases from J, the gap between germline ends came to 4 bases. Germline-derived CDR1 and CDR2 are KGHDR and SFDVKD. The CDR3 bases are TGTGCCACCAGTGATTTCGGCGGAAACACCATATATTTT. As protein: CATSDFGGNTIYF.

This clonotype was counted ten times or more. The chain uses TRBV20-1 and TRBJ1-1; D remains ambiguous. Germline V gene sequence: CDR1 DFQATT, CDR2 SNEGSKA (reference sequence). This CDR3 has 12 amino acids. Trimming took off 0 bases at V and 5 bases at J, with 7 bases between the two ends. Here the CDR3 reads CSARERQTEAFF. Here the CDR3 DNA reads TGCAGTGCTAGAGAGCGGCAGACTGAAGCTTTCTTT.

The J gene is TRBJ2-1, the V gene TRBV9, with 11 positions matching TRBD2. The CDR3 is made up of 17 amino acids. Losses at the gene ends were 0 bases for V and 6 bases for J; bases not matched to a gene: 8. The germline V gene has CDR1 SGDLS and CDR2 YYNGEE. The CDR3: CASSVVRLAGWCNEQFF. The CDR3 DNA sequence: TGTGCCAGCAGCGTAGTAAGACTAGCGGGATGGTGCAATGAGCAGTTCTTC.

This clonotype has ten or more counts. This rearrangement joins TRBV2 to TRBJ2-7; 9 nucleotides line up with TRBD1. Germline CDR1 is SNHLY and CDR2 is FYNNEI. The CDR3 spans 15 residues. Germline trimming cut 6 bases from V and 1 base from J; bases unmatched to any gene: 7. As DNA, the CDR3 is TGTGCCAGCAGGGGGACAGGGCATTTATCCTACGAGCAGTACTTC. Residues: CASRGTGHLSYEQYF.

This clonotype was picked up many times. V usage is TRBV5-4 and J usage is TRBJ1-1; the match to TRBD1 covers 8 bases. The CDR3 extends over 16 amino acids. The ends lost 4 bases at V and 2 bases at J; junction bases unmatched: 10. In germline, CDR1 is SGHNT, CDR2 YYREEE (reference sequence). This CDR3 reads CASSGTGGGVNTEAFF. Written as DNA, the CDR3 is TGTGCCAGCAGCGGGACAGGTGGGGGCGTTAACACTGAAGCTTTCTTT.

This chain joins TRBV7-9 and TRBJ2-2; D may be TRBD2 (6 bases). CDR1 SEHNR and CDR2 FQNEAQ come from the germline V gene (reference sequence). The V end lost 5 bases, the J end lost 0 bases, and 22 bases lay between the germline ends. This CDR3 spans 19 amino acids. As DNA, the CDR3 is TGTGCCAGCAGCAGAAAATTTGGGCGGGGCGACTCGAACACCGGGGAGCTGTTTTTT. It encodes CASSRKFGRGDSNTGELFF.

This clonotype was seen at least ten times. The chain links TRBV7-2 to TRBJ1-5; D gene ambiguous. CDR1 SGHTA and CDR2 FQGNSA come from the germline V gene. This CDR3 has 16 residues. The V and J ends lost 4 bases and 6 bases respectively, with 19 bases between them. The CDR3 sequence is CASSSDGIPDAQPQHF. Here the CDR3 DNA reads TGTGCCAGCAGCTCGGACGGCATCCCCGATGCTCAGCCCCAGCATTTT.

This clonotype was counted ten times or more. This sequence joins TRBV6-2 or TRBV6-3 and TRBJ2-7; 12 positions match TRBD2. CDR3 length: 16 residues. CDR1 and CDR2 (germline): MNHEY, SVGEGT. V was pared by 6 bases and J by 2 bases, with 8 bases of the junction left unmatched. The CDR3 protein is CASSSLAGGTPYEQYF. DNA of the CDR3: TGTGCCAGCAGCTCTCTAGCGGGAGGGACCCCCTACGAGCAGTACTTC.

The chain employs TRBV28 and TRBJ1-2; 7 bases line up with TRBD1. CDR1 and CDR2 (germline): MDHEN, SYDVKM. The CDR3 has 14 amino acids. V shed 6 bases, J shed 4 bases, and the junction held 8 bases outside the gene matches. CDR3 in DNA: TGTGCCAGCAGGCCAGGCGGACAGGTCTATGGCTACACCTTC. This codes for CASRPGGQVYGYTF.

V usage is TRBV19 and J usage is TRBJ2-7, with 7 positions matching TRBD1. The germline V gene encodes CDR1 LNHDA and CDR2 SQIVND (reference sequence). Germline trimming cut 4 bases from V and 2 bases from J; bases unmatched to any gene: 8. The CDR3 loop spans 15 amino acids. CDR3 in DNA: TGTGCCAGTAGTAACGCACACAGGGGTCCCTACGAGCAGTACTTC. Encoded protein: CASSNAHRGPYEQYF.

V gene TRBV30 combines with J gene TRBJ2-5; 9 nucleotides line up with TRBD1. The CDR3 is 15 amino acids. CDR1 GTSNPN and CDR2 SVGIG come from the germline V gene (reference sequence). Trimming at V came to 1 base and at J to 5 bases, leaving 8 bases not matched to a gene. CDR3 nucleotide sequence: TGTGCCTGGAGTGCTGGACAGGGGATGGGGGAGACCCAGTACTTC. This translates into CAWSAGQGMGETQYF.

This clonotype was recorded at least ten times. This rearrangement joins TRBV29-1 to TRBJ1-1, with D maybe TRBD1 (5 bases). From germline, CDR1 is SQVTM and CDR2 ANQGSEA. The CDR3 totals 14 residues. The V gene lost 4 bases and the J gene lost 0 bases, with 12 bases spanning the gap. CDR3: CSVGGSSLNTEAFF. Written as DNA, the CDR3 is TGCAGCGTTGGGGGGAGCAGTCTGAACACTGAAGCTTTCTTT.

The chain combines TRBV20-1 with TRBJ2-3, with no clear D. Germline CDR1 is DFQATT and CDR2 is SNEGSKA (reference sequence). V was shortened by 0 bases and J by 4 bases, with 17 bases between the two germline ends. The CDR3 extends over 16 amino acids. CDR3 sequence (DNA): TGCAGTGCTAGAGATTCACAGATACCGGGCCCAGATACGCAGTATTTT. Its protein product is CSARDSQIPGPDTQYF.

This clonotype has ten or more counts. The CDR3 is CASTGTERNTIYF. The CDR3 nucleotides read TGTGCCAGCACTGGGACCGAGAGGAACACCATATATTTT. This chain joins TRBV6-2 or TRBV6-3 and TRBJ1-3; possible D gene TRBD1, 5 bases. CDR1 MNHEY and CDR2 SVGEGT come from the germline V gene. This CDR3 is 13 amino acids long. Trimming cost V 7 bases and J 7 bases, with 14 bases left between them.

The chain's CDR3 is CSVSPSLQPYEQYF. The CDR3 DNA is TGCAGCGTTTCCCCGTCGTTGCAACCCTACGAGCAGTACTTC. The V call is TRBV29-1, the J call TRBJ2-7, with unresolved D. There are 14 residues in the CDR3. V gave up 5 bases and J gave up 2 bases, with 16 bases separating them. Germline CDR1 and CDR2: SQVTM and ANQGSEA.

The sample holds many counts of this clonotype. The J gene is TRBJ2-1, the V gene TRBV6-2 or TRBV6-3, with 14 bases aligning to TRBD2. V lost 6 bases, J lost 8 bases, and 12 bases stayed unmatched. CDR1 is MNHEY and CDR2 is SVGEGT in the germline V gene. The CDR3 totals 17 residues. The CDR3 region has the DNA TGTGCCAGCAGCTACCCGACTAGCGGGAGGGCCTTCGATGAGCAGTTCTTC. Protein: CASSYPTSGRAFDEQFF.